A selection of T cell receptor beta chains follows, all from one sample in a study of beta chain features in type 1 diabetes. The table came from immunoSEQ multiplex PCR; TCRdb's copy has only in-frame clones and leaves some out. Among roughly 610,000 clones listed, 15% to 17% were seen once. The sample taken for sequencing was naive CD4+ T cells from blood. Source of these receptors: a man between 18 and 29 years old in good health. Both conserved end residues are part of each CDR3. The D gene is left open where the match is weak. Rows give clone size only sometimes, using once, few, many, or a class for an expanded clone.

CDR3aa: CASSSTAGETQYF
CDR3nt: TGTGCCAGTAGTTCCACGGCGGGGGAGACCCAGTACTTC
j_gene: TRBJ2-5
abundance: few
v_gene: TRBV19
d_gene: .

CDR3aa: CASSLGLQSSYEQYF
CDR3nt: TGTGCCAGCAGCTTAGGGCTACAGAGCTCCTACGAGCAGTACTTC
j_gene: TRBJ2-7
abundance: .
v_gene: TRBV7-8
d_gene: .

CDR3aa: CASSVTHGWKREKLFF
CDR3nt: TGTGCCAGCAGCGTAACTCACGGATGGAAGCGTGAAAAACTGTTTTTT
j_gene: TRBJ1-4
abundance: .
v_gene: TRBV9
d_gene: .

CDR3aa: CAWSVLSSNQPQHF
CDR3nt: TGTGCCTGGAGTGTATTAAGTAGCAATCAGCCCCAGCATTTT
j_gene: TRBJ1-5
abundance: .
v_gene: TRBV30
d_gene: .

CDR3aa: CASSPVGENQPQHF
CDR3nt: TGTGCCAGCAGTCCCGTGGGGGAAAATCAGCCCCAGCATTTT
j_gene: TRBJ1-5
abundance: .
v_gene: TRBV28
d_gene: .

CDR3aa: CASSPGTGNNQPQHF
CDR3nt: TGTGCCAGTAGCCCGGGGACAGGGAATAATCAGCCCCAGCATTTT
j_gene: TRBJ1-5
abundance: .
v_gene: TRBV19
d_gene: TRBD1

CDR3aa: CASSGQGFAEAFF
CDR3nt: TGTGCCAGCAGCGGACAGGGGTTCGCTGAAGCTTTCTTT
j_gene: TRBJ1-1
abundance: .
v_gene: TRBV7-2
d_gene: TRBD1

CDR3aa: CASGLGQSSYNEQFF
CDR3nt: TGTGCTAGTGGTTTGGGACAGAGCTCCTACAATGAGCAGTTCTTC
j_gene: TRBJ2-1
abundance: few
v_gene: TRBV12-5
d_gene: .

CDR3aa: CASSLGGSGETQYF
CDR3nt: TGTGCCAGCAGCTTAGGGGGGTCGGGAGAGACCCAGTACTTC
j_gene: TRBJ2-5
abundance: few
v_gene: TRBV7-2
d_gene: .

CDR3aa: CASTRRGGQGADIQYF
CDR3nt: TGTGCCAGCACCCGGAGGGGGGGACAGGGGGCGGACATTCAGTACTTC
j_gene: TRBJ2-4
abundance: .
v_gene: TRBV5-4
d_gene: TRBD1

CDR3aa: CASSQEASGPIYEQYF
CDR3nt: TGCGCCAGCAGCCAAGAAGCATCCGGACCAATCTACGAGCAGTACTTC
j_gene: TRBJ2-7
abundance: few
v_gene: TRBV4-1
d_gene: .

CDR3aa: CAWSVLPDRTNQPQHF
CDR3nt: TGTGCCTGGAGTGTACTTCCGGACAGGACGAATCAGCCCCAGCATTTT
j_gene: TRBJ1-5
abundance: .
v_gene: TRBV30
d_gene: TRBD1

CDR3aa: CASSVRWGAGYQETQYF
CDR3nt: TGTGCCAGCAGCGTGAGATGGGGGGCCGGGTACCAAGAGACCCAGTACTTC
j_gene: TRBJ2-5
abundance: few
v_gene: TRBV9
d_gene: .

CDR3aa: CASSLDGTGRRYF
CDR3nt: TGTGCCAGCAGTTTAGATGGGACAGGGAGGCGGTACTTC
j_gene: TRBJ2-7
abundance: .
v_gene: TRBV28
d_gene: TRBD1

CDR3aa: CASSQRGTAKGTQYF
CDR3nt: TGTGCCAGCAGCCAACGCGGGACCGCAAAAGGGACCCAGTACTTC
j_gene: TRBJ2-5
abundance: .
v_gene: TRBV11-2
d_gene: .

CDR3aa: CASSPTRTRSYEQYF
CDR3nt: TGTGCCAGCTCACCAACCCGGACGCGCTCCTACGAGCAGTACTTC
j_gene: TRBJ2-7
abundance: .
v_gene: TRBV18
d_gene: .

CDR3aa: CASSLHQGPGELFF
CDR3nt: TGTGCCAGCAGCTTGCATCAGGGCCCCGGGGAGCTGTTTTTT
j_gene: TRBJ2-2
abundance: few
v_gene: TRBV7-9
d_gene: .

CDR3aa: CASSAPPGELFF
CDR3nt: TGTGCCAGCAGCGCCCCCCCCGGGGAGCTGTTTTTT
j_gene: TRBJ2-2
abundance: few
v_gene: TRBV7-3
d_gene: .

CDR3aa: CAISGLWDRYNEQFF
CDR3nt: TGTGCCATCAGTGGATTATGGGACAGATACAATGAGCAGTTCTTC
j_gene: TRBJ2-1
abundance: few
v_gene: TRBV10-3
d_gene: TRBD1

CDR3aa: CASSGVPTGLEFF
CDR3nt: TGTGCCAGCAGTGGGGTCCCGACAGGGCTGGAGTTCTTC
j_gene: TRBJ2-1
abundance: .
v_gene: TRBV6-1
d_gene: TRBD1

CDR3aa: CASSLDRDRGYTEAFF
CDR3nt: TGTGCCAGCAGCTTAGATAGGGACAGGGGTTATACTGAAGCTTTCTTT
j_gene: TRBJ1-1
abundance: .
v_gene: TRBV5-4
d_gene: TRBD1

CDR3aa: CASSFTRDRGLDTQYF
CDR3nt: TGTGCCAGCAGCTTCACCCGGGACAGGGGGCTGGATACGCAGTATTTT
j_gene: TRBJ2-3
abundance: .
v_gene: TRBV7-9
d_gene: TRBD1

CDR3aa: CASSPFRFNEKLFF
CDR3nt: TGTGCCAGCAGCCCTTTCAGGTTTAATGAAAAACTGTTTTTT
j_gene: TRBJ1-4
abundance: .
v_gene: TRBV7-2
d_gene: .

CDR3aa: CASSNPEKVPYEQYF
CDR3nt: TGTGCCAGTAGTAACCCGGAGAAGGTTCCGTACGAGCAGTACTTC
j_gene: TRBJ2-7
abundance: .
v_gene: TRBV19
d_gene: .

CDR3aa: CAISGKSGLRTDTQYF
CDR3nt: TGTGCCATCAGTGGCAAAAGCGGGCTACGCACAGATACGCAGTATTTT
j_gene: TRBJ2-3
abundance: few
v_gene: TRBV10-3
d_gene: .

CDR3aa: CASSFQQLSNQPQHF
CDR3nt: TGTGCCAGCAGTTTTCAGCAGCTTAGCAATCAGCCCCAGCATTTT
j_gene: TRBJ1-5
abundance: few
v_gene: TRBV2
d_gene: .

CDR3aa: CASSLLRETQYF
CDR3nt: TGTGCCAGCAGCTTATTAAGAGAGACCCAGTACTTC
j_gene: TRBJ2-5
abundance: few
v_gene: TRBV7-2
d_gene: .

CDR3aa: CASSQVGRDIQYF
CDR3nt: TGTGCCAGCAGCCAGGTCGGGAGAGACATTCAGTACTTC
j_gene: TRBJ2-4
abundance: few
v_gene: TRBV4-2
d_gene: .

CDR3aa: CASREGVAKNIQYF
CDR3nt: TGTGCCAGCAGAGAAGGGGTAGCCAAAAACATTCAGTACTTC
j_gene: TRBJ2-4
abundance: .
v_gene: TRBV6-5
d_gene: .

CDR3aa: CASSSTGRSTDTQYF
CDR3nt: TGTGCCAGCAGCTCCACAGGGAGAAGCACAGATACGCAGTATTTT
j_gene: TRBJ2-3
abundance: .
v_gene: TRBV7-9
d_gene: .

CDR3aa: CAISQGLAGVFEQFF
CDR3nt: TGTGCCATCAGCCAGGGACTAGCGGGAGTGTTTGAGCAGTTCTTC
j_gene: TRBJ2-1
abundance: .
v_gene: TRBV19
d_gene: TRBD2

CDR3aa: CASSPDRAHNEQFF
CDR3nt: TGTGCCAGCTCACCCGACAGGGCGCACAATGAGCAGTTCTTC
j_gene: TRBJ2-1
abundance: .
v_gene: TRBV18
d_gene: TRBD1

CDR3aa: CASSLRQGEFTEAFF
CDR3nt: TGTGCCAGCAGCCTCAGACAGGGGGAATTCACTGAAGCTTTCTTT
j_gene: TRBJ1-1
abundance: few
v_gene: TRBV7-3
d_gene: TRBD1

CDR3aa: CASSLMSGGAGEQFF
CDR3nt: TGTGCCAGCAGTTTAATGAGCGGGGGGGCCGGTGAGCAGTTCTTC
j_gene: TRBJ2-1
abundance: .
v_gene: TRBV7-2
d_gene: TRBD2

CDR3aa: CATKTLGGTEAFF
CDR3nt: TGTGCCACCAAGACATTGGGGGGAACTGAAGCTTTCTTT
j_gene: TRBJ1-1
abundance: .
v_gene: TRBV6-5
d_gene: .

CDR3aa: CASSLTRDTYTQYF
CDR3nt: TGTGCCAGCAGCTTAACCAGGGACACCTATACGCAGTATTTT
j_gene: TRBJ2-3
abundance: .
v_gene: TRBV7-3
d_gene: .

CDR3aa: CASSWVNGELFF
CDR3nt: TGTGCCAGCAGTTGGGTGAACGGGGAGCTGTTTTTT
j_gene: TRBJ2-2
abundance: few
v_gene: TRBV7-8
d_gene: .

CDR3aa: CATSRVWTVSSYEQYF
CDR3nt: TGTGCCACCAGCAGAGTCTGGACCGTAAGCTCCTACGAGCAGTACTTC
j_gene: TRBJ2-7
abundance: .
v_gene: TRBV15
d_gene: .

CDR3aa: CATGIGGYGYTF
CDR3nt: TGTGCCACCGGAATAGGGGGCTATGGCTACACCTTC
j_gene: TRBJ1-2
abundance: .
v_gene: TRBV15
d_gene: .

CDR3aa: CASSQALGGTYNEQFF
CDR3nt: TGTGCCAGCAGCCAGGCCCTTGGCGGAACCTACAATGAGCAGTTCTTC
j_gene: TRBJ2-1
abundance: .
v_gene: TRBV4-2
d_gene: .

CDR3aa: CANSAWGQDHEQYF
CDR3nt: TGTGCCAACTCAGCATGGGGGCAGGACCACGAGCAGTACTTC
j_gene: TRBJ2-7
abundance: .
v_gene: TRBV28
d_gene: .

CDR3aa: CSVERRTSGGTGELFF
CDR3nt: TGCAGCGTTGAGAGGCGGACTAGCGGGGGGACCGGGGAGCTGTTTTTT
j_gene: TRBJ2-2
abundance: few
v_gene: TRBV29-1
d_gene: TRBD2

CDR3aa: CAWSRQALGQYF
CDR3nt: TGTGCCTGGAGTCGGCAGGCCCTCGGGCAGTACTTC
j_gene: TRBJ2-7
abundance: few
v_gene: TRBV30
d_gene: .

CDR3aa: CAISERGGETQYF
CDR3nt: TGTGCCATCAGTGAGCGAGGGGGCGAGACCCAGTACTTC
j_gene: TRBJ2-5
abundance: many
v_gene: TRBV10-3
d_gene: TRBD1

CDR3aa: CASSSTSGSRSQETQYF
CDR3nt: TGTGCCAGCAGCTCCACTAGCGGGAGTAGGTCCCAAGAGACCCAGTACTTC
j_gene: TRBJ2-5
abundance: .
v_gene: TRBV7-2
d_gene: TRBD2

CDR3aa: CASKLNSIESQYF
CDR3nt: TGTGCCAGCAAACTAAATTCTATCGAGTCCCAGTACTTC
j_gene: TRBJ2-5
abundance: few
v_gene: TRBV27
d_gene: .

CDR3aa: CASTGREYGYTF
CDR3nt: TGTGCCAGCACAGGGAGGGAGTATGGCTACACCTTC
j_gene: TRBJ1-2
abundance: .
v_gene: TRBV28
d_gene: .

CDR3aa: CASSLWAGDRDTQYF
CDR3nt: TGTGCCAGCAGTTTATGGGCAGGGGATAGGGATACGCAGTATTTT
j_gene: TRBJ2-3
abundance: .
v_gene: TRBV28
d_gene: .

CDR3aa: CASSLGLDRVNTEAFF
CDR3nt: TGCGCCAGCAGCTTGGGCCTCGACAGGGTGAACACTGAAGCTTTCTTT
j_gene: TRBJ1-1
abundance: few
v_gene: TRBV5-1
d_gene: TRBD1

CDR3aa: CASRSGQGNEQFF
CDR3nt: TGTGCCAGCAGGTCGGGACAGGGTAATGAGCAGTTCTTC
j_gene: TRBJ2-1
abundance: few
v_gene: TRBV25-1
d_gene: TRBD1

CDR3aa: CASSARVRQLNTGELFF
CDR3nt: TGTGCCAGCAGTGCCCGGGTAAGGCAACTGAACACCGGGGAGCTGTTTTTT
j_gene: TRBJ2-2
abundance: few
v_gene: TRBV25-1
d_gene: .